This T cell receptor (beta chain) was recorded in a study of regulatory T cells in long-lasting Graves disease (dated by TCRdb to 2020 to 2022). Notes on the research overall: To count as having persistent Graves' disease, a patient had to have received antithyroid drug treatment for over 5 years with TSH receptor autoantibodies remaining persistently positive. Persistent Graves' disease patients were compared with newly diagnosed Graves' disease patients by peripheral blood TCR sequencing and RNA sequencing. The study was registered as a clinical trial and conducted in China. A total of around 35 samples underwent TCR sequencing, from roughly 13 patients with persistent Graves' disease and some 20 patients with newly diagnosed Graves' disease. Antithyroid drugs had been taken for approximately 9.5 years on average by persistent Graves' disease patients in the clinical cohort.

This clonotype was recorded many times. No cognate antigen has been identified for it. No much larger clone is present one base from it, and per-base qualities are unavailable. Broader findings and caveats from the paper: Sequencing and analysis were limited to the TCR beta chain. A larger number of public clonotypes was shared among persistent patients (approximately 2,600) than among newly diagnosed patients (around 970). Because the primary lesion, thyroid tissue, could not be accessed, the study looked at peripheral blood alone. The authors noted that the small sample size was a limitation that may lower accuracy. Compared with newly diagnosed patients, patients with persistent Graves' disease had lower TCR Shannon entropy and fewer highly expanded clones, which suggests clonal expansion.

The method behind the library was multiplex PCR. The instrument was an Illumina HiSeq 4000. TCR beta libraries were built with iRepertoire HTBI primers and Arm-PCR amplification of CDR3 regions. Gel purification was performed on PCR products prior to sequencing. The published analysis was carried out like this. Across samples, approximately 68 TRBV and around 15 TRBJ segments were identified and used for gene usage analysis of CDR3 amino acid clonotypes. Filtered high-quality paired reads were merged into contigs using COPE and FqMerger. BLAST was used to align contigs to the IMGT TRBV, TRBD and TRBJ reference genes, and CDR3 was defined following IMGT. Highly expanded clones were defined as clonotypes with a frequency above 0.1%. Shannon entropy was used to measure repertoire diversity, and the Gini coefficient was used to measure V-J evenness. A clonotype was considered public if more than one individual shared it. Clones were called with MiXCR by TCRdb after fastp trimmed the public reads at Q25, and only in-frame beta chains were retained. Records with the same CDR3 protein are collapsed into one entry carrying the most frequent genes and DNA. TCRdb's processing, not the study's, gives the V and J calls here. The sample table shows approximately 350,000 distinct CDR3 sequences, and roughly 25% are seen once. Together, the top ten hold 25% to 35% of the sample.

The time point label of this sample denotes: persistent/refractory GD, antithyroid drugs over 5 years with positive TRAb. For both TCR sequencing and RNA sequencing, RNA was extracted from PBMCs in TRIzol. Graves' disease was diagnosed according to American Thyroid Association guidelines. Patients were recruited from an endocrinology department in Xi'an, China. From each patient, approximately 10 milliliters of peripheral blood was collected into an EDTA anticoagulant tube. Ficoll Paque Plus density gradient separation was used to isolate PBMCs, and no additional T cell sorting was done. RNA quality was checked with an Agilent 2100 Bioanalyzer and agarose gel, and concentration with a NanoDrop 2000. The sample here was peripheral blood mononuclear cells (PBMCs), taken when the disease was refractory, from a patient treated with antithyroid drugs. This TCR was recovered from a woman in her forties with Graves disease. Donor details come from another sample of the same person, matched by shared clones.

The CDR3 has the sequence CSVGTGVHEQYF. The bases are TGCAGCGTGGGGACAGGGGTCCACGAGCAGTACTTC. The chain was built from TRBV29-1 and TRBJ2-7; 10 bases in the middle match TRBD1. Trimming takes 6 bases off V and 5 bases off J; junction bases not matched to a gene: 4. According to the germline V gene, CDR1 reads SQVTM and CDR2 reads ANQGSEA. Inclusive of the bounding cysteine and phenylalanine, the CDR3 is 12 residues long. The CDR3 DNA has 36 bases and is translated from base 1.